This is a list of T cell receptor beta chains from one sample in a study of cytomegalovirus exposure and HLA in healthy donors. Libraries were prepared by immunoSEQ multiplex PCR; TCRdb keeps only in-frame clonotypes and omits some of them. The data hold 110,000 or so clones, with 77% observed a single time. The material sequenced was PBMCs. The source is a man aged 35-49 years in good health and CMV-seropositive. Each CDR3 is given with its conserved first and last residue. A D gene is named only where the DNA matches it firmly. For some rows the clone size is stated as once, few or many, or as a class when expanded; others skip it.

j_call clone_size v_call d_call cdr3_nt cdr3_aa
TRBJ2-7 . TRBV6-6 TRBD1 TGTGCCAGCAGTTACTCGTGGGACAGGGGCGACGAGCAGTACTTC CASSYSWDRGDEQYF
TRBJ1-6 . TRBV19 . TGTGCCAGTAGACAGGAGAATTCACCCCTCCACTTT CASRQENSPLHF
TRBJ2-2 . TRBV7-7 . TGTGCTAGCAGCCTTAGCGTTTCCGGGGAGCTGTTTTTT CASSLSVSGELFF
TRBJ2-7 . TRBV14 TRBD2 TGTGCCAGCAGCCCTGGGACTAGCGGGGGGCACTCCTACGAGCAGTACTTC CASSPGTSGGHSYEQYF
TRBJ1-1 medium-sized TRBV7-9 . TGTGCCAGCAGCAAGACAGGATCGTCGGCTGAAGCTTTCTTT CASSKTGSSAEAFF
TRBJ1-1 . TRBV19 . TGTGCCAGTAGTATGACCCCCCAGGGAGGGACTGAAGCTTTCTTT CASSMTPQGGTEAFF
TRBJ2-1 . TRBV7-2 . TGTGCCAGCAGCTTAGACCGCCGCGATGAGCAGTTCTTC CASSLDRRDEQFF
TRBJ1-6 . TRBV27 TRBD1 TGTGCCAGCAGGCCTACAGGGGTAGGTGGTCGCGGCTATAATTCACCCCTCCACTTT CASRPTGVGGRGYNSPLHF
TRBJ2-3 . TRBV6-5 . TGTGCCAGCAGTTACGCAGGGGGGACTAGCACAGATACGCAGTATTTT CASSYAGGTSTDTQYF
TRBJ2-1 . TRBV28 . TGTGCCAGTACCTGGGGGGTAAATGAGCAGTTCTTC CASTWGVNEQFF
TRBJ2-7 few TRBV6-1 TRBD1 TGTGCCAGCAGTAGGGACAGGGGGCAAAACGAGCAGTACTTC CASSRDRGQNEQYF
TRBJ1-2 . TRBV28 . TGTGCCAGCAGGACTCCTCTTCCCCTCCTTGGCTACACCTTC CASRTPLPLLGYTF
TRBJ2-5 . TRBV21-1 . TGTGCCAGCAGCAAACATACAGGGACGCAAGAGACCCAGTACTTC CASSKHTGTQETQYF
TRBJ2-7 . TRBV15 TRBD1 TGTGCCACCAGCAGAGAGGGGACAGGGGGCTCCTACGAGCAGTACTTC CATSREGTGGSYEQYF
TRBJ1-1 . TRBV7-3 . TGTGCCAGCAGCTTAGGGGGCTTCGGGGCTGAAGCTTTCTTT CASSLGGFGAEAFF
TRBJ1-6 few TRBV9 TRBD1 TGTGCCAGCAGCGTAGTGGCAGGGGGTAGTAATTCACCCCTCCACTTT CASSVVAGGSNSPLHF
TRBJ1-1 . TRBV2 TRBD1 TGTGCCAGCAGTGAATACAGGGGGAGCACTGAAGCTTTCTTT CASSEYRGSTEAFF
TRBJ2-7 . TRBV2 . TGTGCCAGCAGGGTCAGGCGTCTCTCCTACGAGCAGTACTTC CASRVRRLSYEQYF
TRBJ2-7 . TRBV4-3 TRBD1 TGCGCCAGCAGCTTCGTGACAGGGGCCTACGAGCAGTACTTC CASSFVTGAYEQYF
TRBJ1-3 few TRBV28 . TGTGCCAGCAGTTTATCAGGGGCTGGAAACACCATATATTTT CASSLSGAGNTIYF
TRBJ2-2 . TRBV9 . TGTGCCAGCAGTGGCGTCCTGGACTCAAGGGACACCGGGGAGCTGTTTTTT CASSGVLDSRDTGELFF
TRBJ2-5 . TRBV29-1 . TGCAGCGTTGCCTTGCCACAGGGCCCAGAGACCCAGTACTTC CSVALPQGPETQYF
TRBJ2-7 . TRBV7-8 TRBD1 TGTGCCAGCAGCTTAGGGACAGGGTCCTACGAGCAGTACTTC CASSLGTGSYEQYF
TRBJ2-1 . TRBV7-2 TRBD2 TGTGCCAGCAGCTTAGTACTAGCGGGGGAGGGGTACAATGAGCAGTTCTTC CASSLVLAGEGYNEQFF